This T cell receptor (beta chain) is drawn from a study of cytomegalovirus exposure and HLA in healthy donors. The PCR employed 60 Vbeta primers together with 13 Jbeta primers. The assay was immunoSEQ multiplex PCR, and TCRdb's table has in-frame clones only and misses some. The data show about 120,000 clones, with around 81% seen just once and roughly 3.9% held by the top ten. This clone was counted only a few times. No antigen is known for it. From germline, CDR1 is GTSNPN and CDR2 SVGIG (reference sequence). Trimming pared 2 bases from V and 1 base from J, leaving 7 bases between. The CDR3 consists of 13 residues. Study-level results: Many donors carried some public TCRs, although rarity characterized most TCR sequences. In a later analysis, a genetic analysis reported fewer productive-TCR N-insertions in an Asian-associated ancestry cluster than the cohort average. It was shown in a later analysis that HLA-associated TCR beta chains were more clonally expanded than other, equally common chains.

The gene calls are TRBV30 and TRBJ2-3, with TRBD1 as a possible D gene (6 bases). Sequenced: PBMCs. The TCR sequence derives from a woman in her twenties or thirties in good health and CMV-seronegative. CDR3 region: CAWSHRGTDTQYF. The CDR3 DNA follows: TGTGCCTGGAGTCACAGGGGCACAGATACGCAGTATTTT.